A selection of T cell receptor beta chains follows, all from one sample in a study of shared clonotypes between healthy human individuals. Here immunoSEQ multiplex PCR was the method, and the copy in TCRdb shows in-frame clones only, minus some. The sample lists about 2.3 million clones, around 93% occurring once. Sequencing used naive CD4+ T cells from PBMCs. These receptors came from a man between 18 and 35 years old in good health. Some clones in this sample may be carry-over from other donors' samples. Each CDR3 is given with its conserved first and last residue. The D gene is left open where the match is weak.

d_call | j_call | v_call | cdr3_aa
NA | TRBJ2-3 | TRBV7-3 | CASSLTGTGASTDTQYF
NA | TRBJ2-3 | TRBV7-2 | CASSLARGAGGTDTQYF
NA | TRBJ2-7 | TRBV5-4 | CASSLSGRSHEQYF
TRBD2 | TRBJ2-1 | TRBV7-6 | CASSSAGGSYNEQFF
TRBD1 | TRBJ2-1 | TRBV28 | CASLRDRDKNEQFF
TRBD2 | TRBJ2-1 | TRBV28 | CASRAGGPVNEQFF
NA | TRBJ2-2 | TRBV7-2 | CASSLLGNTGELFF
TRBD1 | TRBJ2-7 | TRBV18 | CASSPGQGGRYEQYF
NA | TRBJ2-3 | TRBV28 | CASNPAGRTDTQYF
NA | TRBJ1-3 | TRBV27 | CATLDGSGNTIYF
TRBD1 | TRBJ2-3 | TRBV5-1 | CASSGGQTSTDTQYF
TRBD2 | TRBJ2-7 | TRBV2 | CASRAGTSGASYEQYF
NA | TRBJ2-5 | TRBV29-1 | CSVESGAETQYF
TRBD2 | TRBJ2-7 | TRBV6-6 | CASSADSGWSYEQYF
TRBD1 | TRBJ1-2 | TRBV4-1 | CASSPGAGQGPITF
TRBD2 | TRBJ2-1 | TRBV28 | CASRNSGTSGRAMWANEQFF
NA | TRBJ2-7 | TRBV5-4 | CASSLGPSAISYEQYF
NA | TRBJ2-1 | TRBV30 | CAWSYAGEQFF
NA | TRBJ2-7 | TRBV2 | CATSKWTIPYEQYF
NA | TRBJ2-7 | TRBV11-3 | CASSLGASSYEQYF
NA | TRBJ1-3 | TRBV18 | CASSPGRGHSGNTIYF
TRBD2 | TRBJ2-3 | TRBV4-1 | CASTPSLAGDTQYF
TRBD2 | TRBJ2-3 | TRBV6-5 | CASSYGAGTSGDTQYF
NA | TRBJ2-3 | TRBV25-1 | CASSPPGGWDAQYF
TRBD1 | TRBJ2-2 | TRBV5-1 | CASNLEGQGLNGELFF
NA | TRBJ2-4 | TRBV5-1 | CASSLGGGTNIQYF
NA | TRBJ1-2 | TRBV4-1 | CASSQDQYRAGYTF
TRBD2 | TRBJ2-5 | TRBV11-2 | CASSHLAGGEETQYF
TRBD1 | TRBJ2-7 | TRBV7-3 | CASSLEGPGGEQYF
TRBD1 | TRBJ1-2 | TRBV29-1 | CSVERSRGTGTHYGYTF
TRBD1 | TRBJ1-1 | TRBV20-1 | CSAWTGFEAFF
NA | TRBJ2-1 | TRBV15 | CATSRDRRREPYNEQFF
NA | TRBJ1-2 | TRBV5-1 | CASSLAEGQGYGYTF
NA | TRBJ2-4 | TRBV5-1 | CASSLAPENIQYF
NA | TRBJ1-1 | TRBV7-9 | CASSLGLGSTEAFF
NA | TRBJ2-6 | TRBV30 | CAWTDGSSGANVLTF
NA | TRBJ1-1 | TRBV7-9 | CASSQNRENTEAFF
NA | TRBJ2-2 | TRBV15 | CATSSPGVGTGELFF
TRBD1 | TRBJ2-2 | TRBV29-1 | CSVARPGQGNTGELFF
NA | TRBJ2-5 | TRBV9 | CASSAAEGRQETQYF
TRBD1 | TRBJ1-1 | TRBV28 | CASSFGRDRAEAFF
NA | TRBJ2-5 | TRBV28 | CASSFFRGADQETQYF
TRBD1 | TRBJ1-2 | TRBV29-1 | CSVSGGYYGYTF
NA | TRBJ2-7 | TRBV28 | CASRSSSYEQYF